What follows is one TCR beta chain and its context. The data derive from a study of T cell changes during pregnancy in multiple sclerosis. Generated by immunoSEQ multiplex PCR, the TCRdb table keeps only in-frame clones and is missing some. The top ten clones hold around 4.1% of a sample with about 34,000 clones, about nine tenths of them seen once. The germline CDR1 and CDR2 sequences are LNHDA and SQIVND (reference sequence). With 10 bases removed from V and 1 base from J, the gap between germline ends came to 11 bases. The length of the CDR3 is 13 residues. Sequencing used CD8+ T cells from peripheral blood mononuclear cells, obtained in the second trimester of pregnancy. The rearrangement uses TRBV19 and TRBJ2-1; a weak D match, TRBD2 (6 bases). The clonotype originates from a female donor with multiple sclerosis, enrolled in a pregnancy study. DNA of the CDR3: TGTGCCACGGGGGAGGAATCCTACAATGAGCAGTTCTTC. As protein: CATGEESYNEQFF. The variable domain in full, with the rest retrieved from reference TRBV19 and TRBJ2-1, is DGGITQSPKYLFRKEGQNVTLSCEQNLNHDAMYWYRQDPGQGLRLIYYSQIVNDFQKGDIAEGYSVSREKKESFPLTVTSAQKNPTAFYLCATGEESYNEQFFGPGTRLTVL.